Included here is one T cell receptor (beta chain) sequence, with context. CDR3 length: 16 amino acids. Germline V lookup: CDR1 SGDLS, CDR2 YYNGEE. V lost 2 bases to trimming and J lost 0 bases, with 11 bases between them. As originally analysed: Amplification of reference gene primers provided the estimated nucleated cell counts. Generated by immunoSEQ multiplex PCR, the TCRdb table keeps only in-frame clones and is missing some. The V and J calls and the clone size are those of that table, but D and trimming were determined from the DNA. This table has approximately 270,000 clones, 88% appearing once. This specimen belongs to a study of blood T cell repertoires in COVID-19. Across the whole study: PBMCs, B-cell-depleted T cells, or T cells were the source of the cDNA or gDNA that made up the material.

The TCR originated in an older man with acute or convalescent COVID-19. The chain is built from TRBV9 and TRBJ2-2; D might be TRBD2 (6 bases). Specimen: peripheral blood. The CDR3 DNA sequence: TGTGCCAGCAGCGTCGCTAGCGAGACGAACACCGGGGAGCTGTTTTTT. Protein: CASSVASETNTGELFF. Complete variable domain (other parts from reference TRBV9 and TRBJ2-2): DSGVTQTPKHLITATGQRVTLRCSPRSGDLSVYWYQQSLDQGLQFLIQYYNGEERAKGNILERFSAQQFPDLHSELNLSSLELGDSALYFCASSVASETNTGELFFGEGSRLTVL.